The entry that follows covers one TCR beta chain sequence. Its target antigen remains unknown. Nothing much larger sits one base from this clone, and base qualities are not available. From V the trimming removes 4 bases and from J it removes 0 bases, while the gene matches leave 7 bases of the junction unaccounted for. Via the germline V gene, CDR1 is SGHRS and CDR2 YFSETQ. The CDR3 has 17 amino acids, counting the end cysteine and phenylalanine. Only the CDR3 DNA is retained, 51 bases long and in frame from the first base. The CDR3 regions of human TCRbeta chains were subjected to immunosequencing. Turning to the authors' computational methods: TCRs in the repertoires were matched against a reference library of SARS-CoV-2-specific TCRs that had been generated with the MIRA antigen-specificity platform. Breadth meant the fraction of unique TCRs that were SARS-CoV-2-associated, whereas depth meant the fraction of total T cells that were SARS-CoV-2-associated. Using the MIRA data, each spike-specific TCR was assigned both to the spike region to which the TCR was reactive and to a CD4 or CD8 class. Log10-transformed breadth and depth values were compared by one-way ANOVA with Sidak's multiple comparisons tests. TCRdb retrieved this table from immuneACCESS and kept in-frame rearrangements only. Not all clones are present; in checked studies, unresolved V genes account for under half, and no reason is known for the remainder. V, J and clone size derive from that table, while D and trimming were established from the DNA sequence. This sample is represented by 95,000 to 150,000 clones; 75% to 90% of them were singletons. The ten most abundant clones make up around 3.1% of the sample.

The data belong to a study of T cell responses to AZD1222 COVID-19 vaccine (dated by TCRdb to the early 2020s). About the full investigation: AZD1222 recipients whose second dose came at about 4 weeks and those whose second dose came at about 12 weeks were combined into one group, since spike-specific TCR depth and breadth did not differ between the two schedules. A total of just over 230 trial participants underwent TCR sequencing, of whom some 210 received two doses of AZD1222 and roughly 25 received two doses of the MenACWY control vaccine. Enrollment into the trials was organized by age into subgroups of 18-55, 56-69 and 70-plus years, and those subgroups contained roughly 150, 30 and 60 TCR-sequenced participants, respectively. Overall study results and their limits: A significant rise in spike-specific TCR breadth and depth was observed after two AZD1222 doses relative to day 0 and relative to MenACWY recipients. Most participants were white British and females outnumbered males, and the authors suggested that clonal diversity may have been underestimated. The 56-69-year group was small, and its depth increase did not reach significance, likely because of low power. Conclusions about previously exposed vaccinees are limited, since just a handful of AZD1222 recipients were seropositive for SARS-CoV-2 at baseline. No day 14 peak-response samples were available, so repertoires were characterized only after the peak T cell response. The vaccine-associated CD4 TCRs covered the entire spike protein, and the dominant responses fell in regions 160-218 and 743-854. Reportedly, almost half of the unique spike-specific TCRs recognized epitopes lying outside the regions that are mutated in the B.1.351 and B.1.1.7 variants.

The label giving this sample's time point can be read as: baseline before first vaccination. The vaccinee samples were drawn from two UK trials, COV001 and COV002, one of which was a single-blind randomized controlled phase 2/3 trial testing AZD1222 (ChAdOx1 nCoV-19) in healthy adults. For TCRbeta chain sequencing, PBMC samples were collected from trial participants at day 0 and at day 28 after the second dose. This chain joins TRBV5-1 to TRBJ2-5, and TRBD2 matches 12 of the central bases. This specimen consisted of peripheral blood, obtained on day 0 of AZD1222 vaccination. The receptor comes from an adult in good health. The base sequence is TGCGCCAGCAGCCCCAGACTAGCGGGGGCGCACCAAGAGACCCAGTACTTC. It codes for CASSPRLAGAHQETQYF. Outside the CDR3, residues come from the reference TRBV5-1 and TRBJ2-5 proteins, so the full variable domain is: KAGVTQTPRYLIKTRGQQVTLSCSPISGHRSVSWYQQTPGQGLQFLFEYFSETQRNKGNFPGRFSGRQFSNSRSEMNVSTLELGDSALYLCASSPRLAGAHQETQYFGPGTRLLVL.